This T cell receptor beta chain was recorded in a study of graft-versus-host responses after intestinal transplantation. For the study at large: Anti-thymocyte globulin induction was given to all recipients, followed by tacrolimus and steroids for approximately three years.

The CDR3 contains 14 residues. Trimming shortened V by 5 bases and J by 6 bases, and 15 bases separated the two germline ends. Germline lookup yields CDR1 MNHEY and CDR2 SVGAGI. Assay: immunoSEQ multiplex PCR; the TCRdb copy retains only in-frame clones and omits some. The sample yields some 110,000 clones, about 92% seen once. With respect to this clone: Its antigen is unidentified.

The chain uses TRBV6-5 and TRBJ2-3, with D maybe TRBD2 (6 bases). This TCR derives from a human donor who was the organ donor for an intestinal transplant. The source was unstimulated CD8+ T cells sorted from spleen or lymph node cells, collected before transplant. The CDR3 loop is CASSTGLLPDTQYF. For the CDR3, the DNA is TGTGCCAGCAGTACGGGACTCCTCCCGGATACGCAGTATTTT.